This entry lists 17 T cell receptor beta chains sequenced from one sample in a study of T cell responses to AZD1222 COVID-19 vaccine. The repertoire was sequenced with immunoSEQ multiplex PCR; TCRdb's copy has only in-frame clones and lacks some. The sample shows about 150,000 clones, more than 85% of them seen only once. This specimen was peripheral blood, taken 28 days after the second AZD1222 dose. These receptors came from an adult who received the AZD1222 COVID-19 vaccine.

The chain has TRBV12-3 or TRBV12-4 and TRBJ2-1, with 7 bases aligning to TRBD2. Germline trimming cut 5 bases from V and 6 bases from J; bases unmatched to any gene: 4. CDR3 length: 13 amino acids. CDR3 bases: TGTGCCAGCAGTGCTGGACTAGTCAATGAGCAGTTCTTC. Translated: CASSAGLVNEQFF.

The chain links TRBV2 to TRBJ1-2; D is undetermined. Trimming cost V 1 base and J 4 bases, with 13 bases left between them. This CDR3 is built from 15 residues. Germline assignment: CDR1 SNHLY and CDR2 FYNNEI. The CDR3 DNA follows: TGTGCCAGCAGTGAAGATTCGGTACGGCCCTATGGCTACACCTTC. It yields the protein CASSEDSVRPYGYTF.

The CDR3 is CAWRAGTGSAFF. In DNA, the CDR3 is TGTGCCTGGAGGGCGGGGACAGGGTCGGCTTTCTTT. The gene calls are TRBV30 and TRBJ1-1; 9 nucleotides align to TRBD1. CDR3 length: 12 residues. Germline CDR1 is GTSNPN and CDR2 is SVGIG (reference sequence). V dropped 3 bases and J dropped 11; count of bases not matched to a gene: 7.

The chain has TRBV27 and TRBJ1-6; D not resolved. The CDR3 contains 15 residues. Trimming took 2 bases from V and 0 from J, leaving 5 bases between them. Germline CDR1 and CDR2: MNHEY and SMNVEV (reference sequence). CDR3 amino acids: CASSLASSYNSPLHF. The CDR3 DNA reads as TGTGCCAGCAGTTTAGCCAGCTCCTATAATTCACCCCTCCACTTT.

The rearrangement uses TRBV6-2 or TRBV6-3 and TRBJ2-6; unclear D gene. The CDR3 is 15 residues long. V lost 5 bases to trimming and J lost 4 bases, with 12 bases between them. The germline CDR1 and CDR2 sequences are MNHEY and SVGEGT. CDR3 DNA: TGTGCCAGCAGTCCGGTAACGGAGGGGGCCAACGTCCTGACTTTC. Encoded protein: CASSPVTEGANVLTF.

V and J are TRBV9 and TRBJ1-1; D is perhaps TRBD1 (6 bases). The ends were cut back, 3 bases at V and 1 base at J, with 10 bases in the middle. Germline V gene sequence: CDR1 SGDLS, CDR2 YYNGEE. CDR3 length: 14 residues. For the CDR3, the DNA is TGTGCCAGCAGCGCGACGGGACAGAACACTGAAGCTTTCTTT. This encodes CASSATGQNTEAFF.

For this clone: The same CDR3 is also encoded by other DNA sequences in this sample. The CDR3 region is CASSKGYSNQPQHF. In nucleotides, the CDR3 is TGTGCCAGCAGTAAGGGGTATAGCAATCAGCCCCAGCATTTT. V is TRBV27 and J is TRBJ1-5; a weak D match, TRBD1 (5 bases). The CDR3 runs to 14 residues. The V end was cut by 5 bases, the J end by 0 bases, with 8 bases between. Germline V gene sequence: CDR1 MNHEY, CDR2 SMNVEV (reference sequence).

This chain uses TRBV3-1 (or the pseudogene TRBV3-2) with TRBJ1-2; tentatively, D is TRBD1 (6 bases). Germline assignment: CDR1 LGHDT and CDR2 YNNKEL (reference sequence). V gave up 1 base and J gave up 2 bases, with 17 bases separating them. The CDR3 extends over 17 amino acids. The CDR3 protein is CASSQVASGVSNYGYTF. The CDR3 nucleotides are TGTGCCAGCAGCCAAGTCGCTTCAGGGGTTAGCAACTATGGCTACACCTTC.

The rearrangement uses TRBV7-2 and TRBJ1-6, with D perhaps TRBD1 (6 bases). Between the trimmed V and J ends, which lost 2 bases and 9 bases, there was a span of 11 bases. The CDR3 extends over 14 amino acids. CDR1 is SGHTA and CDR2 is FQGNSA in the germline V gene. The CDR3: CASSLPGAGSPLHF. The CDR3 DNA sequence: TGTGCCAGCAGCTTACCGGGGGCCGGTTCACCCCTCCACTTT.

The chain has TRBV10-3 and TRBJ1-6; unclear D gene. The CDR3 contains 13 residues. Trimming pared 6 bases from V and 9 bases from J, leaving 12 bases between. The V gene's germline CDR1 is ENHRY and CDR2 SYGVKD. CDR3 sequence (DNA): TGTGCCATCAGCCGGACGACGGGTTCACCCCTCCACTTT. Protein sequence: CAISRTTGSPLHF.

The chain couples TRBV7-9 to TRBJ2-7; TRBD1 aligns across 10 bases. Per the germline V gene, CDR1 is SEHNR and CDR2 is FQNEAQ (reference sequence). The V gene end was trimmed by 4 bases and the J gene end by 4 bases; junction bases not matched to a gene: 4. This CDR3 comprises 14 residues. The CDR3 DNA is TGTGCCAGCAGCTGGGGGACAGGGGCTTACGAGCAGTACTTC. Encoded protein: CASSWGTGAYEQYF. Using reference TRBV7-9 and TRBJ2-7 for the parts outside the CDR3, the full variable domain is DTGVSQNPRHKITKRGQNVTFRCDPISEHNRLYWYRQTLGQGPEFLTYFQNEAQLEKSRLLSDRFSAERPKGSFSTLEIQRTEQGDSAMYLCASSWGTGAYEQYFGPGTRLTVT.

The chain couples TRBV5-6 to TRBJ2-3, with 10 positions matching TRBD2. The CDR3 extends over 17 amino acids. Trimming cost V 4 bases and J 4 bases; bases outside gene matches: 12. Germline V gene lookup returns CDR1 SGHDT and CDR2 YYEEEE. The CDR3 protein is CASSPRPGLAFPDTQYF. As DNA, the CDR3 is TGTGCCAGCAGCCCTCGTCCGGGACTAGCGTTTCCAGATACGCAGTATTTT.

The chain employs TRBV10-3 and TRBJ1-1; TRBD1 might be the D (6 bases). There are 14 residues in the CDR3. Looked up from germline, CDR1 is ENHRY and CDR2 is SYGVKD. V was pared by 5 bases and J by 0 bases, with 10 bases between. CDR3 in DNA: TGTGCCATCAGTAAGACAGGATTGAACACTGAAGCTTTCTTT. Its protein product is CAISKTGLNTEAFF.

V gene TRBV3-1 (or the pseudogene TRBV3-2) combines with J gene TRBJ1-2; tentative D call: TRBD1 (5 bases). CDR1 is LGHDT and CDR2 is YNNKEL in the germline V gene (reference sequence). The CDR3 is made up of 15 amino acids. V lost 5 bases and J 5 bases, leaving 18 bases between the germline ends. CDR3 DNA sequence: TGTGCCAGCAGCTTTCATTCGGACACATCATATGGCTACACCTTC. Translation: CASSFHSDTSYGYTF.

This sequence joins TRBV5-5 and TRBJ2-1; 7 bases are a match to TRBD2. CDR1 is SGHKS and CDR2 is YYEKEE in the germline V gene (reference sequence). This CDR3 is built from 14 residues. Unmatched junction bases numbered 9, after V lost 2 bases and J lost 10 bases. The CDR3 DNA sequence: TGTGCCAGCAGCTTCGGGGGGTTCCAATCGGAGCAGTTCTTC. It specifies CASSFGGFQSEQFF.

The J gene is TRBJ2-7, the V gene TRBV12-3 or TRBV12-4; D might be TRBD1 (6 bases). Trimming pared 3 bases from V and 6 bases from J, leaving 12 bases between. The CDR3 spans 13 residues. The CDR3 here is CASSLQGLGEQYF. In DNA, the CDR3 is TGTGCCAGCAGTTTGCAGGGGTTGGGCGAGCAGTACTTC.

The chain recombines TRBV28 with TRBJ1-2, with D hard to call. Trimming took off 5 bases at V and 0 bases at J, with 7 bases between the two ends. Germline-derived CDR1 and CDR2 are MDHEN and SYDVKM. The CDR3 is made up of 13 amino acids. CDR3 residues: CASSNSPNYGYTF. Here the CDR3 DNA reads TGTGCCAGCAGTAACAGTCCTAACTATGGCTACACCTTC.